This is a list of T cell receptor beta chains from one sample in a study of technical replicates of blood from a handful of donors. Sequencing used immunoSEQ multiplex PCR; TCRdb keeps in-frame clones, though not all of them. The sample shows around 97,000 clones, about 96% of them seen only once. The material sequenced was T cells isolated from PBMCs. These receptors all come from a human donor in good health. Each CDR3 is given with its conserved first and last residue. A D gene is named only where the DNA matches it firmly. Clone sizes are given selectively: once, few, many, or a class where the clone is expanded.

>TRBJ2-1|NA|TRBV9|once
CASSVESHSWANEQFF
TGTGCCAGCAGCGTAGAGAGCCACTCTTGGGCCAATGAGCAGTTCTTC
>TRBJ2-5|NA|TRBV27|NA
CASSLMGSETQYF
TGTGCCAGCAGTTTAATGGGCTCTGAGACCCAGTACTTC
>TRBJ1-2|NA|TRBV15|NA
CATSRDSGFGYTF
TGTGCCACCAGCAGAGATTCGGGGTTTGGCTACACCTTC
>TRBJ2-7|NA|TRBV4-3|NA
CASSQEGASLEQYF
TGCGCCAGCAGCCAAGAGGGCGCCTCTCTCGAGCAGTACTTC
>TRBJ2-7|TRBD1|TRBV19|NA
CASSRQGIDEQYF
TGTGCCAGTAGTCGACAGGGGATTGACGAGCAGTACTTC
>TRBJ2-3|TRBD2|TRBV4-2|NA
CASSQGTSGRNTDTQYF
TGTGCCAGCAGCCAAGGGACTAGCGGGAGAAACACAGATACGCAGTATTTT
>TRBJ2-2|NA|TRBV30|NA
CAWSPDKAYTGELFF
TGTGCCTGGAGTCCGGACAAGGCTTACACCGGGGAGCTGTTTTTT
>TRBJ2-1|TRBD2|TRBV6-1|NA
CASSEGAAGGAYNEQFF
TGTGCCAGCAGTGAAGGGGCCGCGGGAGGGGCCTACAATGAGCAGTTCTTC
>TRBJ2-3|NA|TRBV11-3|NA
CASSEDILTDTQYF
TGTGCCAGCAGCGAGGATATTCTCACAGATACGCAGTATTTT
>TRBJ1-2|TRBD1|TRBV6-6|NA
CASSGGQPPYGYTF
TGTGCCAGCAGTGGGGGACAGCCACCCTATGGCTACACCTTC
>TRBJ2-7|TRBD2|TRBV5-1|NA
CASSTVSGASYEQYF
TGCGCCAGCAGCACAGTAAGCGGGGCCTCCTACGAGCAGTACTTC
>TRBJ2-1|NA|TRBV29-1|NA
CSVGDKYNEQFF
TGCAGCGTGGGGGACAAATACAATGAGCAGTTCTTC
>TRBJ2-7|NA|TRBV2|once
CASGHYEQYF
TGTGCCAGCGGACACTACGAGCAGTACTTC
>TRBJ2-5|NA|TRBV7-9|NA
CASMLLEGQETQYF
TGTGCCAGCATGTTGCTGGAGGGACAAGAGACCCAGTACTTC
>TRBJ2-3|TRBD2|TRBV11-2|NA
CASSLGTSGSVVDTQYF
TGTGCCAGCAGCCTAGGGACTAGCGGGAGTGTAGTAGATACGCAGTATTTT
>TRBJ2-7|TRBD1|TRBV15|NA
CATSLDREYEQYF
TGTGCCACCAGCCTAGACAGGGAATACGAGCAGTACTTC
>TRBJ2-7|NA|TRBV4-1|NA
CASSQAREQYF
TGCGCCAGCAGCCAAGCGCGAGAGCAGTACTTC
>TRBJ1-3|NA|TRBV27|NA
CASRDTGGTGNTIYF
TGTGCCAGCAGGGACACGGGGGGAACTGGAAACACCATATATTTT
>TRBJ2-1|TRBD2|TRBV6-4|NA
CASKSGRGSSYNEQFF
TGTGCCAGCAAAAGTGGGCGCGGGAGCTCCTACAATGAGCAGTTCTTC
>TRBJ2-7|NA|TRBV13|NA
CASSLGRTYEQYF
TGTGCCAGCAGCTTAGGGAGAACCTACGAGCAGTACTTC
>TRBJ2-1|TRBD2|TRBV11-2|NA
CASSLDFWTSGSDEQFF
TGTGCCAGCAGCTTAGATTTCTGGACTAGCGGGAGCGATGAGCAGTTCTTC
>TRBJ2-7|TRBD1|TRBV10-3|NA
CAINRQGSKDEQYF
TGTGCCATCAATCGACAGGGGAGCAAGGACGAGCAGTACTTC
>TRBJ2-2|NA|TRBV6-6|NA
CASSYAGKNTGELFF
TGTGCCAGCAGTTATGCCGGGAAGAACACCGGGGAGCTGTTTTTT
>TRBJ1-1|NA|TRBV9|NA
CASSVGGGDTEAFF
TGTGCCAGCAGCGTAGGAGGGGGGGACACTGAAGCTTTCTTT
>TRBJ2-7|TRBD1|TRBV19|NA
CASSSRQGVYEQYF
TGTGCCAGTAGCAGTCGACAGGGAGTCTACGAGCAGTACTTC
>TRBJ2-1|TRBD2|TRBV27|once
CASSLAGVGRYNEQFF
TGTGCCAGCAGTTTAGCGGGAGTTGGACGATACAATGAGCAGTTCTTC
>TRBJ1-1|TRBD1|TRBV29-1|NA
CSFKTGVDSEAFF
TGCAGCTTTAAGACAGGGGTTGACTCTGAAGCTTTCTTT
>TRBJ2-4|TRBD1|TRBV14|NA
CASSQDRTGSNIQYF
TGTGCCAGCAGCCAAGATCGGACAGGATCGAACATTCAGTACTTC
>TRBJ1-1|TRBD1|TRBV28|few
CASSLRDRNEAFF
TGTGCCAGCAGTTTAAGGGACAGGAATGAAGCTTTCTTT
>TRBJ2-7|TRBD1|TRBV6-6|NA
CASSQGQNYEQYF
TGTGCCAGCAGCCAGGGACAGAACTACGAGCAGTACTTC
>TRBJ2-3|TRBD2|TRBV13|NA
CASSLEAITRGRGRDTQYF
TGTGCCAGCAGCTTAGAGGCGATAACCCGCGGGAGGGGTAGAGATACGCAGTATTTT
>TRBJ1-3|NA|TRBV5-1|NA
CASSLVPQNLSGNTIYF
TGCGCCAGCAGCTTGGTCCCACAAAACCTCTCTGGAAACACCATATATTTT
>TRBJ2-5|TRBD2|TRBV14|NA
CASSQEFPAGGPGTQYF
TGTGCCAGCAGCCAAGAGTTCCCCGCGGGAGGGCCGGGGACCCAGTACTTC
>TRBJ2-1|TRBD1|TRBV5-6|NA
CASSSGTGDHYNEQFF
TGTGCCAGCAGCTCCGGGACAGGGGATCACTACAATGAGCAGTTCTTC
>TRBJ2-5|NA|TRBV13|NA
CASSLGAGWQETQYF
TGTGCCAGCAGCTTAGGCGCAGGTTGGCAAGAGACCCAGTACTTC
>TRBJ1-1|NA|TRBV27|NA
CASARGALGDTEAFF
TGTGCCAGCGCACGGGGGGCGTTGGGCGACACTGAAGCTTTCTTT
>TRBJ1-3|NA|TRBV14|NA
CASSLGGPGNTIYF
TGTGCCAGCAGTCTAGGGGGACCTGGAAACACCATATATTTT
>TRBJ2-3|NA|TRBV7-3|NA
CASSLTGITDTQYF
TGTGCCAGCAGCTTAACGGGCATAACAGATACGCAGTATTTT
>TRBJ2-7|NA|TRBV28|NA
CASSLSSGTTTYEQYF
TGTGCCAGCAGTTTATCCTCCGGAACTACCACCTACGAGCAGTACTTC
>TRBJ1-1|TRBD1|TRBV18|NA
CASSPWTGRNTEAFF
TGTGCCAGCTCCCCCTGGACAGGGAGGAACACTGAAGCTTTCTTT
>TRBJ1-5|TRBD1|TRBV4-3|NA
CASSQDPGTGGIQPQHF
TGCGCCAGCAGCCAAGACCCCGGGACAGGGGGAATTCAGCCCCAGCATTTT
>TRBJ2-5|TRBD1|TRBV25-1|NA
CASSVDRGLQETQYF
TGTGCCAGCAGTGTGGACAGGGGACTCCAAGAGACCCAGTACTTC
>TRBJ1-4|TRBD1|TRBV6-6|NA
CASKHDRGSEKLFF
TGTGCCAGCAAACATGACAGGGGGTCTGAAAAACTGTTTTTT
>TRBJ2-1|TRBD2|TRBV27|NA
CASTPGTSGRNEQFF
TGTGCCAGCACCCCCGGGACTAGCGGGAGGAATGAGCAGTTCTTC
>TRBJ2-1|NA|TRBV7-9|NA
CASSLERGDEQFF
TGTGCCAGCAGCTTAGAGAGAGGAGATGAGCAGTTCTTC
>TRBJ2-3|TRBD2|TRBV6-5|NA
CASSYSSGRTDTQYF
TGTGCCAGCAGTTACTCTAGCGGGAGAACAGATACGCAGTATTTT
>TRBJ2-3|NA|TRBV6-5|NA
CASSYSGQTDTQYF
TGTGCCAGCAGTTACTCTGGACAGACAGATACGCAGTATTTT
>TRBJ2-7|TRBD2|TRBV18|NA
CASSYSRGLAGGFEQYF
TGTGCCAGCTCTTACTCTCGAGGACTAGCGGGAGGATTCGAGCAGTACTTC
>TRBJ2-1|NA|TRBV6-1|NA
CASSEVIEANEQFF
TGTGCCAGCAGTGAAGTCATTGAAGCCAATGAGCAGTTCTTC
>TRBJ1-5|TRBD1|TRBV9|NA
CASSDDRGTQPQHF
TGTGCCAGCAGCGATGACAGGGGGACGCAGCCCCAGCATTTT
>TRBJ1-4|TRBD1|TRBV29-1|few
CSVGGTGLVGEKLFF
TGCAGCGTTGGAGGGACAGGGCTGGTTGGGGAAAAACTGTTTTTT
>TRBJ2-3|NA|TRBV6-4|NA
CASSEATSGTQYF
TGTGCCAGCAGTGAAGCTACCTCGGGTACGCAGTATTTT
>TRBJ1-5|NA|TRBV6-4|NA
CASSSPQGKRQPQHF
TGTGCCAGCAGTTCCCCCCAGGGAAAGCGACAGCCCCAGCATTTT